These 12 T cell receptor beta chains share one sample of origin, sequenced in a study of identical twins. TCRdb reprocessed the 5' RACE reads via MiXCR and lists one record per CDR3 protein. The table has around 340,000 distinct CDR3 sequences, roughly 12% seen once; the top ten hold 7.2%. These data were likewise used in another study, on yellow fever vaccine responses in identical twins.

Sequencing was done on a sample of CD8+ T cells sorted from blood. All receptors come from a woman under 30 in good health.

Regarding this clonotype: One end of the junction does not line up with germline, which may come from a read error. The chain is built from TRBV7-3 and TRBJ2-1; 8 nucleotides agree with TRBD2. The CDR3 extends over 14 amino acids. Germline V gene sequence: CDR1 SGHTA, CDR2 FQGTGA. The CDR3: CASSSSGSGDEQFF. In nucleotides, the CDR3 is TGTGCCAGCAGCTCTAGCGGGTCTGGCGATGAGCAGTTCTTT.

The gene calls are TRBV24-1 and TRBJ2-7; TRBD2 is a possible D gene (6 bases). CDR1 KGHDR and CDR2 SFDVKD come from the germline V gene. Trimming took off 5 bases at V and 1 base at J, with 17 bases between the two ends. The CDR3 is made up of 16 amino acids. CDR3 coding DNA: TGTGCCACCAGTGCGTTCGGGGGAAAAGGTTCCTACGAGCAGTACTTC. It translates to CATSAFGGKGSYEQYF.

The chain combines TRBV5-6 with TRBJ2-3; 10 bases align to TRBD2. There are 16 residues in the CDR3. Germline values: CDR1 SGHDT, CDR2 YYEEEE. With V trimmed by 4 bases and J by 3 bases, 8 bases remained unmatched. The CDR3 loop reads CASSIDSGGRTDTQYF. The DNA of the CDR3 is TGTGCCAGCAGCATAGATAGCGGGGGGAGAACAGATACGCAGTATTTT.

CDR3 in DNA: TGTGCCAGCAGTTTAGAAGGCAGGGTCCAGCCCCAGCATTTT. It translates to CASSLEGRVQPQHF. The chain couples TRBV28 to TRBJ1-5; D may be TRBD1 (5 bases). This CDR3 is built from 14 residues. V was clipped by 2 bases and J by 7 bases, with 12 bases between them. Germline assignment: CDR1 MDHEN and CDR2 SYDVKM.

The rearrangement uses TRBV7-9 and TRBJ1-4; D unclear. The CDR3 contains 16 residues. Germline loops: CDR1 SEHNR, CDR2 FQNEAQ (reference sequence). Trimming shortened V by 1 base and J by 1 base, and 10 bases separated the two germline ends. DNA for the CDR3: TGTGCCAGCAGCTTAGGGGATACGGGAACTAATGAAAAACTGTTTTTT. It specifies CASSLGDTGTNEKLFF.

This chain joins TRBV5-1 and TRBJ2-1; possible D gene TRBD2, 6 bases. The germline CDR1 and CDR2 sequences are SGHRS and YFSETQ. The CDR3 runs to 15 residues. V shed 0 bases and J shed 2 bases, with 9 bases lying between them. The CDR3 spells CASSLAGVTYNEQFF. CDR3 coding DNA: TGCGCCAGCAGCTTGGCGGGAGTGACCTACAATGAGCAGTTCTTC.

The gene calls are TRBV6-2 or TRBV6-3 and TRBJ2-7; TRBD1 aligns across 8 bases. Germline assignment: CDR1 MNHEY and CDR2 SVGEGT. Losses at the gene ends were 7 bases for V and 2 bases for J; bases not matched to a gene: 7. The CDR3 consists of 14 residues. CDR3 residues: CASKLGQGTYEQYV. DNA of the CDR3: TGTGCCAGCAAACTCGGACAGGGAACCTACGAGCAGTACGTC.

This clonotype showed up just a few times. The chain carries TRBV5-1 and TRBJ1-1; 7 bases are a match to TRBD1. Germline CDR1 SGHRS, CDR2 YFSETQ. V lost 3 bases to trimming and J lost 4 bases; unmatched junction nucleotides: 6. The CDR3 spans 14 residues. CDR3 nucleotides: TGCGCCAGCAGCTCCACAGGGGTGGTCACTGAAGCTTTCTTT. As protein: CASSSTGVVTEAFF.

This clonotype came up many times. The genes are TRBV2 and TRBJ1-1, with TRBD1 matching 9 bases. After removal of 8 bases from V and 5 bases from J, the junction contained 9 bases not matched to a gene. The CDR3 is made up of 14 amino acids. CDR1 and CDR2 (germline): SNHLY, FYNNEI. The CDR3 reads CASSAWTGVTEAFF. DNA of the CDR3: TGTGCCAGCTCCGCTTGGACAGGGGTTACTGAAGCTTTCTTT.

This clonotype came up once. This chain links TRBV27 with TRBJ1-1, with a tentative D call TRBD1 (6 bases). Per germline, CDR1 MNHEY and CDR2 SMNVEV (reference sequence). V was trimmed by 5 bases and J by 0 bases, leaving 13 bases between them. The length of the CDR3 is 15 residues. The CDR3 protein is CASSGEQGLNTEAFF. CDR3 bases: TGTGCCAGCAGTGGGGAACAGGGATTGAACACTGAAGCTTTCTTT.

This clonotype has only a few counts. Here the CDR3 DNA reads TGTGCCAGTAGTACAGGGACCGTAGGGCCAGATACGCAGTATTTT. It encodes CASSTGTVGPDTQYF. This rearrangement joins TRBV19 to TRBJ2-3, with D tentatively TRBD1 or TRBD2 (5 bases each). V lost 4 bases and J 4 bases, leaving 15 bases between the germline ends. CDR3 length: 15 residues. The V gene's germline CDR1 is LNHDA and CDR2 SQIVND (reference sequence).

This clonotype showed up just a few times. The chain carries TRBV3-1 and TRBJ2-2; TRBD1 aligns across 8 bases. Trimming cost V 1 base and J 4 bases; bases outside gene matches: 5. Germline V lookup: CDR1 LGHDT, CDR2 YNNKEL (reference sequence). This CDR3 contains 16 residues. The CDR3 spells CASSQARQGLTGELFF. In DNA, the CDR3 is TGTGCCAGCAGCCAAGCCAGACAGGGGCTCACCGGGGAGCTGTTTTTT. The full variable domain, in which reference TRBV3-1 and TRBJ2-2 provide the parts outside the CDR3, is DTAVSQTPKYLVTQMGNDKSIKCEQNLGHDTMYWYKQDSKKFLKIMFSYNNKELIINETVPNRFSPKSPDKAHLNLHINSLELGDSAVYFCASSQARQGLTGELFFGEGSRLTVL.